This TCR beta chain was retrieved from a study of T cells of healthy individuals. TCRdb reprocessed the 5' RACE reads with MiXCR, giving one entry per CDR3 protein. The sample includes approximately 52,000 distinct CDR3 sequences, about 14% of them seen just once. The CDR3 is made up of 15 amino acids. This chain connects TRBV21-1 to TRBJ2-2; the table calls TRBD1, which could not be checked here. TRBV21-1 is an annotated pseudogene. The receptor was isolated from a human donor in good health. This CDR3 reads CASSSRRDPGGELFF. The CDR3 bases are TGTGCCAGCAGCTCCCGCCGGGACCCGGGGGGGGAGCTGTTTTTT.